The T cell receptor beta chain described here comes from a study of blood T cells in healthy people across ages (dated by TCRdb to the mid-2010s). As for the study more broadly: In model experiments, template switching captured roughly one uniquely barcoded TCR beta cDNA molecule for every two T cells. The donors were split into four age groups: young (average 16 years), middle-aged (about 40), aged (about 56) and long-lived (over 75). Two additional independent replicas of 1 million unique cDNA reads from the same blood draw were analyzed for two donors (one aged 18 to 29 and one aged 80 or older). To track age-related changes in TCR beta repertoire diversity, the study relied on deep sequencing normalized with unique cDNA molecular identifiers. To avoid experimental bias, donors of different ages were distributed randomly across sequencing lanes.

Overall results and qualifications from the work: The CMV infection status of donors was not known, potentially confounding age-related changes in expanded clonotypes. Because profiling used bulk unsorted PBMCs, naive and antigen-experienced compartments could not be compared conclusively. As age increased, observed TCR beta diversity per million T cells dropped in a roughly linear way, and a significant reduction was already evident by age 40. A strong correlation was found between observed TCR beta diversity and the percentage of naive T cells measured by flow cytometry. Compared with the aged group, the long-lived group had more naive CD4+ T cells, fewer expanded clones and increased TCR diversity, suggesting age selection. Estimates of total diversity based on one million sequenced T cells were regarded as lower bounds and as underestimates.

The 39 donors, aged 6 to 90 years, were systemically healthy Caucasian individuals from Russia. Each donor gave around 9.9 milliliters of peripheral blood, collected into EDTA-treated Vacutainer tubes. Ficoll-Paque density-gradient centrifugation was used to isolate PBMCs, with at least 6.5 million obtained per sample. Trizol reagent was used to extract total RNA from the PBMCs, yielding at least 5.5 micrograms per sample. For every donor, flow cytometry on a PBMC aliquot measured the percentage of naive CD45RAhigh/CD27high T cells. The method behind the library was 5' RACE. Reads for this sample came from an Illumina HiSeq 2500. The second PCR ran for about 7 to 11 cycles and used a J-beta primer mix along with a sample-barcoded 5' primer. A template-switch 5' adaptor carrying 12 random nucleotides introduced a unique molecular identifier onto each TCR beta cDNA molecule. Each sample yielded at least 2.5 million CDR3-containing paired-end reads. The Mint cDNA synthesis kit, primed by a TRBC-specific oligonucleotide, was used to synthesize first-strand cDNA from all RNA. Following uracil-DNA glycosylase treatment, a first 18-cycle PCR with universal primers M1SS and BC2_uni_R was performed on all cDNA. The paper's data handling went like this. For normalization, 1 million high-quality reads were randomly selected from each sample, with every read carrying a distinct molecular identifier. Reads sharing molecular identifiers were discarded rather than binned into consensus sequences. MiTCR, run with a Q25 quality threshold and the strictest error-elimination algorithm, handled CDR3 identification, clonotype clustering and error correction. A nonparametric unseen species model with Euler transformation was used to estimate a lower bound on total TCR beta diversity. TCRdb reanalyzed the raw reads on its own, using fastp at Q25 for trimming and MiXCR for clone calling, and kept in-frame beta chains. Entries are consolidated by CDR3 protein sequence, retaining the most common genes and DNA. The V and J calls were not made by the authors but by TCRdb's processing. Within this sample are approximately 820,000 distinct CDR3 sequences, with under 45% of them counted one time only. Roughly 18% of the sample belongs to the ten largest clones.

The CDR3 holds 17 amino acids from the cysteine to the phenylalanine. Only CDR3 DNA is held: 51 bases, read in frame from base 1. Via the germline V gene, CDR1 is MNHEY and CDR2 SVGEGT. At the junction V is shortened by 3 bases and J by 4 bases; bases outside the gene matches: 10. In the case of this clonotype: The antigen it recognizes is unknown. There are no base qualities to consult, and no much larger clone falls within one base.

Recombination joined TRBV6-2 or TRBV6-3 with TRBJ1-5; 9 bases in the middle match TRBD1. The receptor comes from a man aged 55-75 years in good health. Material for sequencing was blood. This receptor carries the CDR3 CASSYTSTGTGNQPQHF. The nucleotide sequence reads as follows: TGTGCCAGCAGTTATACCTCCACCGGGACAGGGAATCAGCCCCAGCATTTT.